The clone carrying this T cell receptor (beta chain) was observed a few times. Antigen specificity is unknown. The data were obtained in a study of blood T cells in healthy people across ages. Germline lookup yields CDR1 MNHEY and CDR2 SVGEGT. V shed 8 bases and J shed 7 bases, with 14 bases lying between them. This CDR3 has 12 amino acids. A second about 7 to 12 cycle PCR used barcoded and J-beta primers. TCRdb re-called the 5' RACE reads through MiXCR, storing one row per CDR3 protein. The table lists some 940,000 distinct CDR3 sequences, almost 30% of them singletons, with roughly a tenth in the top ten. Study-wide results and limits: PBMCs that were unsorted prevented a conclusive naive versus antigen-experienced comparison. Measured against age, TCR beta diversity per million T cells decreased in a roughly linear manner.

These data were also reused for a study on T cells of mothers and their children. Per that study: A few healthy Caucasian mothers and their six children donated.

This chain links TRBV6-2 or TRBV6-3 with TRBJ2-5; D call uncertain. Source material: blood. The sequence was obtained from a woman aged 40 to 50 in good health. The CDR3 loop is CASGRMRGTQYF. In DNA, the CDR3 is TGTGCCAGCGGACGAATGAGAGGGACCCAGTACTTC.